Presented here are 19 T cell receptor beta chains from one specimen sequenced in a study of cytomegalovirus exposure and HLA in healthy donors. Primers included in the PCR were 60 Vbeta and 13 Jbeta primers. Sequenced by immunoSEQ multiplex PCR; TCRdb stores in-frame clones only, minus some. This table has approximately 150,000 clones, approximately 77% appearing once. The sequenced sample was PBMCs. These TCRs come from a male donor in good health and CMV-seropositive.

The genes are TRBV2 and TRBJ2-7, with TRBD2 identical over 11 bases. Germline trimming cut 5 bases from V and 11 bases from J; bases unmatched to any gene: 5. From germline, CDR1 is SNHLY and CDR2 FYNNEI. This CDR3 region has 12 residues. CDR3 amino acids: CASSSGTSGKYF. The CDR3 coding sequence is TGTGCCAGCAGTTCCGGGACTAGCGGCAAGTACTTC.

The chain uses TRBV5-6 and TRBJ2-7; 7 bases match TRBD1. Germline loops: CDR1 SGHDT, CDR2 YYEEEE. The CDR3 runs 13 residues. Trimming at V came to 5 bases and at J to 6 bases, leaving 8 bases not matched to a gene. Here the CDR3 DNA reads TGTGCCAGCAGTCAAGGGGGCGCGGGCGAGCAGTACTTC. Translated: CASSQGGAGEQYF.

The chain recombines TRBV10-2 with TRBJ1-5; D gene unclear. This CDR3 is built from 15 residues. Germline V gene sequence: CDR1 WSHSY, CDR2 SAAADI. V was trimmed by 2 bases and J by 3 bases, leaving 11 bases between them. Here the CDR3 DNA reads TGCGCCAGCAGTGAGATGAAACAGTACAATCAGCCCCAGCATTTT. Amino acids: CASSEMKQYNQPQHF.

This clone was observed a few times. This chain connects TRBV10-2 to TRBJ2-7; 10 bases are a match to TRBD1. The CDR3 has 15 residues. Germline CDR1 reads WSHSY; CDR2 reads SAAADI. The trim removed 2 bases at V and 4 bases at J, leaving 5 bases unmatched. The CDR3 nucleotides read TGCGCCAGCAGTGAGGCGGGACAGGGGAGGTACGAGCAGTACTTC. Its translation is CASSEAGQGRYEQYF.

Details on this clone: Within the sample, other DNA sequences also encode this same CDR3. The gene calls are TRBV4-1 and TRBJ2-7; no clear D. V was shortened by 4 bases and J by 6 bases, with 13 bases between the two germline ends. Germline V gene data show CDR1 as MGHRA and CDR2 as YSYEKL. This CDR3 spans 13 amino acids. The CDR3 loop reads CASSRSRLSEQYF. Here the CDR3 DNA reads TGCGCCAGCAGCCGGTCAAGACTCAGCGAGCAGTACTTC.

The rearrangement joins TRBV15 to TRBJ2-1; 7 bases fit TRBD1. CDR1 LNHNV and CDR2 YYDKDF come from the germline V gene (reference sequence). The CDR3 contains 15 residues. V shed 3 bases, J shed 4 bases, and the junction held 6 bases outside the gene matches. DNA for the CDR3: TGTGCCACCAGCAGCAACAAGGGACAGTACAATGAGCAGTTCTTC. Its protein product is CATSSNKGQYNEQFF.

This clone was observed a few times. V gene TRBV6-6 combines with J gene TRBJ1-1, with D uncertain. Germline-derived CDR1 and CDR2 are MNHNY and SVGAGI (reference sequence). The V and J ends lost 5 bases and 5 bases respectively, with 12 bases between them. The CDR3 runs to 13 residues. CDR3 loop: CASSPHQVTEAFF. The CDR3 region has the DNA TGTGCCAGCAGTCCGCATCAGGTAACTGAAGCTTTCTTT.

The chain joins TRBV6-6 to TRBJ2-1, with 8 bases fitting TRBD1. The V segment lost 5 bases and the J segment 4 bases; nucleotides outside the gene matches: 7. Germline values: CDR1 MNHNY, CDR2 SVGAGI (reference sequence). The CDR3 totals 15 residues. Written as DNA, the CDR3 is TGTGCCAGCAGTCAGGACAGGGTGAAATACAATGAGCAGTTCTTC. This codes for CASSQDRVKYNEQFF.

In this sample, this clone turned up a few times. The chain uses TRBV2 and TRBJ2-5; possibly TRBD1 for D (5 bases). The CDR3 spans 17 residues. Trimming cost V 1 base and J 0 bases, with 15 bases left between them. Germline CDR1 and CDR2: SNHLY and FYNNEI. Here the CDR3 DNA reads TGTGCCAGCAGTGAAGGGATTGGAAGACAGAACCAAGAGACCCAGTACTTC. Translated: CASSEGIGRQNQETQYF.

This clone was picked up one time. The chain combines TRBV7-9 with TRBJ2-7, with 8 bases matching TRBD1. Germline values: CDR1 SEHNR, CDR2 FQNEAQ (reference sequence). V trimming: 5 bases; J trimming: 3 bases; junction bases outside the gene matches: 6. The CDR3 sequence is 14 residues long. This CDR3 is CASSPLTGGYEQYF. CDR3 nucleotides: TGTGCCAGCAGCCCCCTAACAGGGGGCTACGAGCAGTACTTC.

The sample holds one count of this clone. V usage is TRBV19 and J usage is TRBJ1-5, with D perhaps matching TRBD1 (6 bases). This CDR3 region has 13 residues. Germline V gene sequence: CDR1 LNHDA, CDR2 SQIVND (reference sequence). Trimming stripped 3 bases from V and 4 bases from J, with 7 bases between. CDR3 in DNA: TGTGCCAGTAGTATCGGACAGAATCAGCCCCAGCATTTT. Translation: CASSIGQNQPQHF.

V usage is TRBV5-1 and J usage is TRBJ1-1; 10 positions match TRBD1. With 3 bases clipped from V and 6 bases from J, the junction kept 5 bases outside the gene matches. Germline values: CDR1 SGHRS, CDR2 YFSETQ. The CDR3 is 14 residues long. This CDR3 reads CASSSGQGYSEAFF. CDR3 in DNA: TGCGCCAGCAGCTCGGGACAGGGGTATTCTGAAGCTTTCTTT.

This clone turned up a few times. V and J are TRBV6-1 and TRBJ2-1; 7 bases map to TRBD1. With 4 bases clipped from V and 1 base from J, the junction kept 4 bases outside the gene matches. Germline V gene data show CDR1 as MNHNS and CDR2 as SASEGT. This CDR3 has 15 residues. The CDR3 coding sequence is TGTGCCAGCAGTGTAGGGGGCGGGTCCTACAATGAGCAGTTCTTC. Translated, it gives CASSVGGGSYNEQFF.

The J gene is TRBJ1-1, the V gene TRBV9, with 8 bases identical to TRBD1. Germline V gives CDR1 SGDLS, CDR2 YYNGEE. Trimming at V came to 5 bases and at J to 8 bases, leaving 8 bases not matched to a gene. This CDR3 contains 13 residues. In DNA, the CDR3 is TGTGCCAGCAGTGTTACCGGGACAGGAGAAGCTTTCTTT. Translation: CASSVTGTGEAFF.

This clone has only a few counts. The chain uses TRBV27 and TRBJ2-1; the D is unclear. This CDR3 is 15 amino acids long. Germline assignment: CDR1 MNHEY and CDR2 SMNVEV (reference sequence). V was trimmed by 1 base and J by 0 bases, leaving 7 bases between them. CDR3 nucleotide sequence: TGTGCCAGCAGTTTATTACCTAGCTCCTACAATGAGCAGTTCTTC. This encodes CASSLLPSSYNEQFF.

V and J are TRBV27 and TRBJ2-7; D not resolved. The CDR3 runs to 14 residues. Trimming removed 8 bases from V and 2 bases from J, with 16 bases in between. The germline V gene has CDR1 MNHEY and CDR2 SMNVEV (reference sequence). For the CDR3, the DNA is TGTGCCAGCTCCCTGGCAGGCGCTACCTACGAGCAGTACTTC. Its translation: CASSLAGATYEQYF.

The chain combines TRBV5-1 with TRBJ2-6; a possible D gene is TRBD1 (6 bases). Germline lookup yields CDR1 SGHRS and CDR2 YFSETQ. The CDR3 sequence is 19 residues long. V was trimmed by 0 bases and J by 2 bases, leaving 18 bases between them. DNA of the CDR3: TGCGCCAGCAGCTTGGCCAGGACAGCAAACCCCACTGGGGCCAACGTCCTGACTTTC. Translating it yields CASSLARTANPTGANVLTF.

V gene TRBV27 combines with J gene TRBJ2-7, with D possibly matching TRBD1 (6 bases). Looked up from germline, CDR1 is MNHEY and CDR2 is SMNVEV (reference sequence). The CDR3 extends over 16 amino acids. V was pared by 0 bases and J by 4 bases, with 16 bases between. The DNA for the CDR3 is TGTGCCAGCAGTTTATCGGGACCGCAGAGGGGGTACGAGCAGTACTTC. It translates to CASSLSGPQRGYEQYF.

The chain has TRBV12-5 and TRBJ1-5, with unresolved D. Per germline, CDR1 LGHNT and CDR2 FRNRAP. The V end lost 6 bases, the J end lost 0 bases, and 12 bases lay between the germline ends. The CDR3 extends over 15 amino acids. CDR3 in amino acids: CASGTGGHSNQPQHF. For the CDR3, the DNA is TGTGCTAGTGGGACGGGAGGGCATAGCAATCAGCCCCAGCATTTT. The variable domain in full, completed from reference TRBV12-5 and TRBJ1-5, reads DARVTQTPRHKVTEMGQEVTMRCQPILGHNTVFWYRQTMMQGLELLAYFRNRAPLDDSGMPKDRFSAEMPDATLATLKIQPSEPRDSAVYFCASGTGGHSNQPQHFGDGTRLSIL.